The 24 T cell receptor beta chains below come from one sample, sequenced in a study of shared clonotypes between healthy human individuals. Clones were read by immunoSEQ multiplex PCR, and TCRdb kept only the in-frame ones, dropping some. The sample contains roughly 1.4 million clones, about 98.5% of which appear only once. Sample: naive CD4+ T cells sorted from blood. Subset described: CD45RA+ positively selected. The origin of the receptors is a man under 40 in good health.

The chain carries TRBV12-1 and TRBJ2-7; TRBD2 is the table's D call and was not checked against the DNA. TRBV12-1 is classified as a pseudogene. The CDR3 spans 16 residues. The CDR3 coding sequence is TGTGCCAGCAGCTTTGAGGCGGGAGGGCCTTTCTACGAGCAGTACTTC. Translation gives CASSFEAGGPFYEQYF.

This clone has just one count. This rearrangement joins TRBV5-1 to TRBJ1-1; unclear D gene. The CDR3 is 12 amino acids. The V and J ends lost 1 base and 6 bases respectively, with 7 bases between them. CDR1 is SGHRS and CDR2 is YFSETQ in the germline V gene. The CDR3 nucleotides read TGCGCCAGCAGCTTGCTGGGAGCTGAAGCTTTCTTT. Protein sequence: CASSLLGAEAFF.

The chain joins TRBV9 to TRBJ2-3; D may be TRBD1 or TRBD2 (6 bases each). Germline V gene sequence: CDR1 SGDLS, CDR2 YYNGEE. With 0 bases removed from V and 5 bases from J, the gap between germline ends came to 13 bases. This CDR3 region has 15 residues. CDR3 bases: TGTGCCAGCAGCGTAGAGCCGGGGGCGGGAGATACGCAGTATTTT. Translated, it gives CASSVEPGAGDTQYF.

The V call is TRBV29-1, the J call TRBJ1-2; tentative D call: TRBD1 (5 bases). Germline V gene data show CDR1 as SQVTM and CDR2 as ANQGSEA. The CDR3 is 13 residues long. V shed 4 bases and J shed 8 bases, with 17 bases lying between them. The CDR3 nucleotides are TGCAGCGTTGTGGGGGACTCCCAGGTGGGCTACACCTTC. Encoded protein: CSVVGDSQVGYTF.

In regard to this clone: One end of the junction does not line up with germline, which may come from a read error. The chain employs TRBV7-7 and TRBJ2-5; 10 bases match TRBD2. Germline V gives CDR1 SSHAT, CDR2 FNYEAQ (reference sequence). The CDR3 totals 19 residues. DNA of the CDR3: TGTGCTAGCAACAATATTTCCCCCGCTAGCGGGGGATGGGGAGAGACCCAGTACTTC. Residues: CASNNISPASGGWGETQYF.

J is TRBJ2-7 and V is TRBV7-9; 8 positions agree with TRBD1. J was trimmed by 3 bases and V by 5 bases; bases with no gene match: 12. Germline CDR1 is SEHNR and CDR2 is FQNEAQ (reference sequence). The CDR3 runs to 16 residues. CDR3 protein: CASSPLTGARLYEQYF. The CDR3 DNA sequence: TGTGCCAGCAGCCCCCTGACAGGGGCTCGACTCTACGAGCAGTACTTC.

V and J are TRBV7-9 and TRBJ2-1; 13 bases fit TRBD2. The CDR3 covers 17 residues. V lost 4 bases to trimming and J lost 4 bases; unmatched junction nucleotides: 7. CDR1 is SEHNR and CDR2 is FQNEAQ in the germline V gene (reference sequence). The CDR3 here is CASSSRLAGGGYNEQFF. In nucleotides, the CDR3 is TGTGCCAGCAGCTCCAGACTAGCGGGAGGTGGTTACAATGAGCAGTTCTTC.

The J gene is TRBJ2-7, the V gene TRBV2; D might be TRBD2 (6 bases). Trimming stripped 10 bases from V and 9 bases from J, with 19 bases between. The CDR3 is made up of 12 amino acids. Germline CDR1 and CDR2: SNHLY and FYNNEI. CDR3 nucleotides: TGTGCCATCAAGGGTGGAGGGATCGGGCAGTACTTC. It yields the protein CAIKGGGIGQYF.

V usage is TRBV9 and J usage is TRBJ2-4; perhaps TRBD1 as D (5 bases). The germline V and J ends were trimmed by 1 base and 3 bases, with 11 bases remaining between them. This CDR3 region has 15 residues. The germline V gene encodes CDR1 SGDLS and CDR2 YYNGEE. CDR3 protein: CASSVWSTVKNIQYF. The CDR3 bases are TGTGCCAGCAGCGTATGGTCGACAGTCAAAAACATTCAGTACTTC.

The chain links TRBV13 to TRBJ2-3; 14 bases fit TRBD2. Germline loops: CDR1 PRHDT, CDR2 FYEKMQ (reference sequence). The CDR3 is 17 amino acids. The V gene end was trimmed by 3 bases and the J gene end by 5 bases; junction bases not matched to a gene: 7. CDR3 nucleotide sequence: TGTGCCAGCAGCTTCCGACTAGCGGGAGGGCCTTTAGATACGCAGTATTTT. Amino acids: CASSFRLAGGPLDTQYF.

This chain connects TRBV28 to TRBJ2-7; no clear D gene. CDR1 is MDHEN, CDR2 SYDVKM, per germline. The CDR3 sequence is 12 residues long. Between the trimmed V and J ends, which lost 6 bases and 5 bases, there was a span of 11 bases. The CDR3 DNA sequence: TGTGCCAGCAGAAAATTTAGCAACGAGCAGTACTTC. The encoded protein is CASRKFSNEQYF.

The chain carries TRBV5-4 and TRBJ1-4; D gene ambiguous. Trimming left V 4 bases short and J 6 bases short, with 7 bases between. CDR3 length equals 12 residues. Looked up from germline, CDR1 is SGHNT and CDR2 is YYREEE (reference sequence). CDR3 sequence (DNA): TGTGCCAGCAGCCGGGAGGATGAAAAACTGTTTTTT. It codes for CASSREDEKLFF.

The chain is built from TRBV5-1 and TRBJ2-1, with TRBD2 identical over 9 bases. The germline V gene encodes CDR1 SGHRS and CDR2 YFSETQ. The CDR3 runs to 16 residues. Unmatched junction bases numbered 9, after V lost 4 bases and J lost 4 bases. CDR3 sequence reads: CASSRSSGNPYNEQFF. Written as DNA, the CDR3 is TGCGCCAGCAGCAGATCTAGCGGGAATCCTTACAATGAGCAGTTCTTC.

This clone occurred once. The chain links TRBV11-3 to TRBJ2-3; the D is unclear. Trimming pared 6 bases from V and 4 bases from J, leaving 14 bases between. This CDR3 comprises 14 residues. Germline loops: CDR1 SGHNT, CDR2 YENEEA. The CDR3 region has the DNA TGTGCCAGCAGTCCTGAACGATTCTCAGATACGCAGTATTTT. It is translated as CASSPERFSDTQYF.

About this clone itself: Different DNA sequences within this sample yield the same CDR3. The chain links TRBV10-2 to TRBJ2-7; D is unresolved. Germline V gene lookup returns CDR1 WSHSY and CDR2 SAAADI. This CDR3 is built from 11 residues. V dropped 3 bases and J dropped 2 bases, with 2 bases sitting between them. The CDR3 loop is CASSDAYEQYF. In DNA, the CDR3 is TGCGCCAGCAGTGACGCCTACGAGCAGTACTTC.

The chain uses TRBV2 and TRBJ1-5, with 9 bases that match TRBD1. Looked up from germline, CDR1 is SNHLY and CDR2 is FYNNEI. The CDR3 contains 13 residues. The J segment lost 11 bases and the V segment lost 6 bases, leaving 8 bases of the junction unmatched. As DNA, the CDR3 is TGTGCCAGCAGCCCTGAGACAGGGGGAACCCAGCATTTT. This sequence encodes CASSPETGGTQHF.

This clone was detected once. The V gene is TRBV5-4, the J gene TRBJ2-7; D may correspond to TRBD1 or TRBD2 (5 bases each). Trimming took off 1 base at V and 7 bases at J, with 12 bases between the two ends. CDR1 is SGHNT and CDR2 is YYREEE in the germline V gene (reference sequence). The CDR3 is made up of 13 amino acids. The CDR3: CASSLRGVREQYF. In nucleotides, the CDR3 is TGTGCCAGCAGCTTGAGAGGGGTTAGGGAGCAGTACTTC.

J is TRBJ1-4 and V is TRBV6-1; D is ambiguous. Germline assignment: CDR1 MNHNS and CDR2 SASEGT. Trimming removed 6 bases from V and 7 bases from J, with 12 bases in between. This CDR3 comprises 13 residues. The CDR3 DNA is TGTGCCAGCAGCCGGACTAGTGGTGAAAAACTGTTTTTT. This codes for CASSRTSGEKLFF.

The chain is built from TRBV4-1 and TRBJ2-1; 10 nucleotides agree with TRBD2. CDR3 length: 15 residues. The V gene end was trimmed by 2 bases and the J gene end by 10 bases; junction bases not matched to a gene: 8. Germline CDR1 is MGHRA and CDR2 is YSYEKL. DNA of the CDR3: TGCGCCAGCAGCCAAAGTCTAGCGGGAGTAGAGGAGCAGTTCTTC. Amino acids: CASSQSLAGVEEQFF.

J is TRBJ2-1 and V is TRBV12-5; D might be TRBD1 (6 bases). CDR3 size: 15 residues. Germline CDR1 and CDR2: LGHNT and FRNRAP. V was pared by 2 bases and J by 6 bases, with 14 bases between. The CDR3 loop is CASGLRQGSINEQFF. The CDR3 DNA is TGTGCTAGTGGTTTGAGGCAGGGGTCGATCAATGAGCAGTTCTTC.

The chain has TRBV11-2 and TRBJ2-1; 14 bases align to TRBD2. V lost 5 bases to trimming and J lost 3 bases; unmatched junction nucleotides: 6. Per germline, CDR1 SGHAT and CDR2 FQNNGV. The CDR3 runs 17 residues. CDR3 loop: CASSLRGLAGVYNEQFF. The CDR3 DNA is TGTGCCAGCAGCCTCCGGGGACTAGCGGGAGTCTACAATGAGCAGTTCTTC.

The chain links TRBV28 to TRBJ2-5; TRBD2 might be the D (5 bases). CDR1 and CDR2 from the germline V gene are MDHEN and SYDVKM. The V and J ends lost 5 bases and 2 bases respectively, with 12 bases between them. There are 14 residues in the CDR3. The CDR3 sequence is CASSPVGGQETQYF. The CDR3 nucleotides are TGTGCCAGCAGTCCGGTTGGCGGGCAAGAGACCCAGTACTTC. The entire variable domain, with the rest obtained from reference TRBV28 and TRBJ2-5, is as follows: DVKVTQSSRYLVKRTGEKVFLECVQDMDHENMFWYRQDPGLGLRLIYFSYDVKMKEKGDIPEGYSVSREKKERFSLILESASTNQTSMYLCASSPVGGQETQYFGPGTRLLVL.

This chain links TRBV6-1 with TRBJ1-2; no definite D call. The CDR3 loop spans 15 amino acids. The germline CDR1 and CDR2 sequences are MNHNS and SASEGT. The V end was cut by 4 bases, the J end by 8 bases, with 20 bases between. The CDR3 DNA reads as TGTGCCAGCAGTGTATCCGGACCTCCGGCAGAAGGCTACACCTTC. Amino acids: CASSVSGPPAEGYTF.

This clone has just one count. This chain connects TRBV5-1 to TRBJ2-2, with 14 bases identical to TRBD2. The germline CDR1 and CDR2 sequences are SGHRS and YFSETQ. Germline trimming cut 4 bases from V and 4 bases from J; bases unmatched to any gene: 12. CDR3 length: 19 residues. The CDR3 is CASSGRLAGGPRVTGELFF. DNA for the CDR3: TGCGCCAGCAGCGGGAGACTAGCGGGAGGGCCTAGGGTCACCGGGGAGCTGTTTTTT.